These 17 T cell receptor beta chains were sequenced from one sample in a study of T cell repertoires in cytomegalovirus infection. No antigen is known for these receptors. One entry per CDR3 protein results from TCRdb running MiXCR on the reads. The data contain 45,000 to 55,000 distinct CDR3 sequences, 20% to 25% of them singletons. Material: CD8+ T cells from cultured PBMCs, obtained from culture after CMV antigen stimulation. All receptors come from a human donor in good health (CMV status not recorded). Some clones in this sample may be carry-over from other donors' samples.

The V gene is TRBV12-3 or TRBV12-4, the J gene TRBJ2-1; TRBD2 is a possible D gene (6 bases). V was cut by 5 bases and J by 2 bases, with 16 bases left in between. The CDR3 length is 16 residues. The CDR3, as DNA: TGTGCCAGCAGTCCGCGCGAGGCGGGAACCTACAATGAGCAGTTCTTC. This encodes CASSPREAGTYNEQFF.

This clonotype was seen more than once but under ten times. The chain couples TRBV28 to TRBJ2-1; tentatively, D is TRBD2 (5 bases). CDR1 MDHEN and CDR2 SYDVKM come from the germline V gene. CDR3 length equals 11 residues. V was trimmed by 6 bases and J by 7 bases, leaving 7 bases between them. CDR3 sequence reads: CASREVNEQFF. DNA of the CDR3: TGTGCCAGCAGGGAGGTTAATGAGCAGTTCTTC.

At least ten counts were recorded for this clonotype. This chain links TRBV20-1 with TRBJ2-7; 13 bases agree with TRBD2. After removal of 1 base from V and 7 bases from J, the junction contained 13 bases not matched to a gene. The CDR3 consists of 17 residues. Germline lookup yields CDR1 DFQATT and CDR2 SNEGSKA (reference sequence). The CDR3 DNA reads TGCAGTGCTAGAGTGGGACTAGCGGGGCCTAGGGTTGGGGAGCAGTACTTC. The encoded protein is CSARVGLAGPRVGEQYF.

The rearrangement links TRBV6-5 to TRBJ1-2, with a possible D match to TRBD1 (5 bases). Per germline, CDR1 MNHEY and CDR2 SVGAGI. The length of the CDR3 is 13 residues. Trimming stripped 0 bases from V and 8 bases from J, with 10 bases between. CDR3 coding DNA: TGTGCCAGCAGTTACTCAGGGGCGGAGGGCTACACCTTC. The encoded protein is CASSYSGAEGYTF.

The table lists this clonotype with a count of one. The CDR3 loop reads CASSPGGGTDTQYF. The CDR3, as DNA: TGTGCCAGCAGCCCAGGGGGCGGCACAGATACGCAGTATTTT. The V gene is TRBV7-6, the J gene TRBJ2-3, with 8 bases identical to TRBD1. This CDR3 region has 14 residues. Germline CDR1 SGHVS, CDR2 FNYEAQ. Trimming took 5 bases from V and 1 from J; bases not matched to a gene: 2.

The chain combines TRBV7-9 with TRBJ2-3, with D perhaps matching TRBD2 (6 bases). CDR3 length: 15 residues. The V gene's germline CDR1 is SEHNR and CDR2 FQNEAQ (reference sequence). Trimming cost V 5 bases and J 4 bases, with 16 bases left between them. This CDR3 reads CASSPRTLAADTQYF. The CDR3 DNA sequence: TGTGCCAGCAGCCCTCGGACACTAGCAGCAGATACGCAGTATTTT.

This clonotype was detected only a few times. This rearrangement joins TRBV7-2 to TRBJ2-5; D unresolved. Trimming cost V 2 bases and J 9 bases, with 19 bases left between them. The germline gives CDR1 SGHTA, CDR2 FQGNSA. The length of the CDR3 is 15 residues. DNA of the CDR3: TGTGCCAGCAGCTTAAAGGAAGGATCCAGGCGGTCCCAGTACTTC. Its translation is CASSLKEGSRRSQYF.

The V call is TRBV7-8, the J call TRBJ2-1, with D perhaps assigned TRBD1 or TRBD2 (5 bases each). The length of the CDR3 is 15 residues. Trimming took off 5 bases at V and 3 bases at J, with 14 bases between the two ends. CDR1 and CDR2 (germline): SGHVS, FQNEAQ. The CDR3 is CASSPGAILYNEQFF. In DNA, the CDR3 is TGTGCCAGCAGCCCCGGGGCTATCCTCTACAATGAGCAGTTCTTC.

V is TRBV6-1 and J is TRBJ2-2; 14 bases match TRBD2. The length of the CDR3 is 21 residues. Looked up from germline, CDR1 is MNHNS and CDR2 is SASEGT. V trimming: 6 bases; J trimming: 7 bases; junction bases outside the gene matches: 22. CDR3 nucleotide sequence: TGTGCCAGCAGACTACCGGGACTAGCGGGAGAAACCGAACTTGGTGGCGGGGAGCTGTTTTTT. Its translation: CASRLPGLAGETELGGGELFF.

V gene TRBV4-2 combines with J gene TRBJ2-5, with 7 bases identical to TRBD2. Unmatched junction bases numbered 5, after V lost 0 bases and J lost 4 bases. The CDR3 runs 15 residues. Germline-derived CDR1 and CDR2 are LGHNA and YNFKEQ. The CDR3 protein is CASSQDERGRETQYF. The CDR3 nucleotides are TGTGCCAGCAGCCAAGATGAGCGGGGTCGAGAGACCCAGTACTTC.

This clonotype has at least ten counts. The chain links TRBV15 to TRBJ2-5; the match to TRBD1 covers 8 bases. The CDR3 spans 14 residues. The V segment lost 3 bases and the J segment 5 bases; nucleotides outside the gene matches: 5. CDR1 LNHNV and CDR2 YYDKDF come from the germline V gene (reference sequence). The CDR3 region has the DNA TGTGCCACCAGCAGTGCACAGGGGGTCGAGACCCAGTACTTC. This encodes CATSSAQGVETQYF.

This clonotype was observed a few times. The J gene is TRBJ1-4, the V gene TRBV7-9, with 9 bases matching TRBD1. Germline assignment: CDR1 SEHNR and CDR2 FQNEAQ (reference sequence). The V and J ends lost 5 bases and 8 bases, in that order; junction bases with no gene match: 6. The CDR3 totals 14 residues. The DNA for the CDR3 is TGTGCCAGCAGCCGGGACAGGGTTGCCGAAAAACTGTTTTTT. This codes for CASSRDRVAEKLFF.

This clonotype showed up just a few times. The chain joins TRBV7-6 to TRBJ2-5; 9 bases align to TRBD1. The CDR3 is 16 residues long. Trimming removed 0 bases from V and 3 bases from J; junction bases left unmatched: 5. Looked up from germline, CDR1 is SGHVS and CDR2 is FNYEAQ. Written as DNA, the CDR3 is TGTGCCAGCAGCTTAGCGACAGGGGGTGACAAAGAGACCCAGTACTTC. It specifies CASSLATGGDKETQYF.

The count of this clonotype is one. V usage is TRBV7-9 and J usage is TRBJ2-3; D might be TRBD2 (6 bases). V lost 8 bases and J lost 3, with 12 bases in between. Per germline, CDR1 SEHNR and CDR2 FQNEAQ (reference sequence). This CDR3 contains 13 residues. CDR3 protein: CASSAGWTDTQYF. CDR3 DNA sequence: TGTGCCAGCTCGGCGGGGTGGACAGATACGCAGTATTTT.

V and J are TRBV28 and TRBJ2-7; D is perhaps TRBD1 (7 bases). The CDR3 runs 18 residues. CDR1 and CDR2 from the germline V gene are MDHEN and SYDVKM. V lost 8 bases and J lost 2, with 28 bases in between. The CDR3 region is CASASRAGGRTIPYEQYF. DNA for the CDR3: TGTGCCAGCGCCAGTCGGGCAGGGGGGCGCACGATCCCCTACGAGCAGTACTTC. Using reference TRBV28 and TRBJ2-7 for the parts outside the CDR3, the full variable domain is DVKVTQSSRYLVKRTGEKVFLECVQDMDHENMFWYRQDPGLGLRLIYFSYDVKMKEKGDIPEGYSVSREKKERFSLILESASTNQTSMYLCASASRAGGRTIPYEQYFGPGTRLTVT.

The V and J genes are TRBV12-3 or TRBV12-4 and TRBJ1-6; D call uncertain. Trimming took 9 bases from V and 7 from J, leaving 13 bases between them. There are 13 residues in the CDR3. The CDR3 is CARRVAPNSPLHF. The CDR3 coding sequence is TGTGCCAGAAGGGTGGCACCCAATTCACCCCTCCACTTT.

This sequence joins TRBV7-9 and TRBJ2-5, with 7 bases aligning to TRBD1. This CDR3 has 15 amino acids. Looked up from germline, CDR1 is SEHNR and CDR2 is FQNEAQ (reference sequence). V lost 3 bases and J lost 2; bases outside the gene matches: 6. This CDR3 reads CASSFRTGQQETQYF. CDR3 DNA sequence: TGTGCCAGCAGCTTCCGGACAGGTCAACAAGAGACCCAGTACTTC. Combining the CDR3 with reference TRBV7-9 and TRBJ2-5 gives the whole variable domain DTGVSQNPRHKITKRGQNVTFRCDPISEHNRLYWYRQTLGQGPEFLTYFQNEAQLEKSRLLSDRFSAERPKGSFSTLEIQRTEQGDSAMYLCASSFRTGQQETQYFGPGTRLLVL.